This entry is about one T cell receptor beta chain. Antigen unknown. The PCR was carried out with 60 Vbeta primers and 13 Jbeta primers. Using immunoSEQ multiplex PCR, the repertoire was profiled, and TCRdb retains in-frame clones only, with some absent. This table has around 210,000 clones, approximately 84% appearing once. The data were obtained in a study of cytomegalovirus exposure and HLA in healthy donors. This CDR3 has 15 amino acids. The V end lost 5 bases, the J end lost 6 bases, and 17 bases lay between the germline ends. Germline lookup yields CDR1 SGHAT and CDR2 FQNNGV. Whole-study findings and limits: Later analysis associated a missense DCLRE1C variant with TCR beta V- and J-gene trimming. Accurate HLA-A and HLA-B prediction from TCR beta sequences was reported for most subjects.

The receptor was isolated from a girl aged 2 to 9 in good health and CMV-seronegative. The rearrangement links TRBV11-2 to TRBJ2-1, with D maybe TRBD2 (5 bases). Sequencing was carried out using PBMCs. The DNA of the CDR3 is TGTGCCAGCAGCCCTAGGATGGGAGAAGGCAATGAGCAGTTCTTC. Translating gives CASSPRMGEGNEQFF.